This TCR beta chain was captured by sequencing in a study of OX40 agonist ivuxolimab in advanced cancers. The protocol was immunoSEQ multiplex PCR, while the TCRdb copy is restricted to in-frame clones and leaves out a portion. The table has about 48,000 clones, around 84% seen once. The CDR3 runs to 14 residues. V dropped 3 bases and J dropped 6 bases, with 13 bases sitting between them. Germline CDR1 is MDHEN and CDR2 is SYDVKM. This receptor was taken from an adult with an advanced solid tumor such as melanoma, head and neck, liver or kidney cancer. The chain couples TRBV28 to TRBJ2-3, with D uncertain. Sample: CD4+ or CD8+ T cells sorted from blood, taken in a trial of the OX40 agonist ivuxolimab. CDR3 sequence: CASSFSTPRDTQYF. The CDR3 DNA follows: TGTGCCAGCAGTTTCTCGACCCCAAGGGATACGCAGTATTTT.